Here is one TCR beta chain with its context. The antigen is not known. The entry originates in a study of cytomegalovirus exposure and HLA in healthy donors. Study-level results: Available immune exposure information covered CMV serostatus only.

Germline values: CDR1 SGHRS, CDR2 YFSETQ. V shed 2 bases and J shed 4 bases, with 7 bases lying between them. This CDR3 spans 13 amino acids. Primers: 60 Vbeta forward and 13 Jbeta reverse. Clones were read by immunoSEQ multiplex PCR, and TCRdb kept only the in-frame ones, dropping some. The sample includes around 140,000 clones, less than 80% of them seen just once. The chain is built from TRBV5-1 and TRBJ1-3; no definite D call. This TCR was recovered from a female donor in good health and CMV-seropositive. The sample consisted of PBMCs. CDR3 in DNA: TGCGCCAGCAGCTTAGGAGACGGAAACACCATATATTTT. The encoded protein is CASSLGDGNTIYF. Using reference TRBV5-1 and TRBJ1-3 for the parts outside the CDR3, the full variable domain is KAGVTQTPRYLIKTRGQQVTLSCSPISGHRSVSWYQQTPGQGLQFLFEYFSETQRNKGNFPGRFSGRQFSNSRSEMNVSTLELGDSALYLCASSLGDGNTIYFGEGSWLTVV.